This TCR beta chain originates from a study of regulatory and conventional T cells in RAG deficiency. With respect to this clone: Its antigen is unknown.

V gave up 4 bases and J gave up 5 bases, with 12 bases separating them. This CDR3 spans 13 amino acids. Germline lookup yields CDR1 MGHDK and CDR2 SYGVNS. Data came from immunoSEQ multiplex PCR; TCRdb stores just in-frame clones and leaves some out. Seen here are thousands of clones, 75% to 85% observed once, and the top ten hold approximately 30%. Points from the study as a whole: Omenn syndrome and CID/AS patients had 85 to 100-fold fewer unique Treg TCR beta sequences, versus 8 to 10-fold elsewhere.

These data are also associated with another study on regulatory T cells. This second study says: Primers: 52 TRBV forward and 13 TRBJ reverse.

This sequence joins TRBV25-1 and TRBJ2-7; D unclear. Sequenced: CD8+ T cells sorted from blood. This TCR came from a human donor in good health. In DNA, the CDR3 is TGTGCCAGCAGTGTAGGGCTCAAGGACGAGCAGTACTTC. Translating it yields CASSVGLKDEQYF.